The rows below give T cell receptor beta chains drawn from one sample of a study of blood T cell repertoires in COVID-19. The table came from immunoSEQ multiplex PCR; TCRdb's copy has only in-frame clones and leaves some out. The sample contains approximately 390,000 clones, around 90% of which appear only once. Sequenced: peripheral blood. All receptors come from a young man with active or convalescent COVID-19. The CDR3 runs from the conserved cysteine through the conserved F or W. The D gene is left open where the match is weak. Clone size is not always given. Where it is, it says once, few, many or a class for expanded clones.

TRBD1	TRBV28	TRBJ1-5	15	-	CASVRGTAPNQPQHF	TGTGCCAGCGTTCGTGGGACAGCTCCCAATCAGCCCCAGCATTTT
-	TRBV28	TRBJ1-3	17	-	CASSSSATDISGNTIYF	TGTGCCAGCAGTTCCTCTGCGACAGATATATCTGGAAACACCATATATTTT
-	TRBV2	TRBJ1-2	13	-	CASNGRVGNGYTF	TGTGCCAGCAACGGCAGGGTAGGGAATGGCTACACCTTC
-	TRBV24-1	TRBJ2-1	19	-	CATSDPSERRRGSYNEQFF	TGTGCCACCAGTGATCCCTCCGAACGGCGGCGGGGCTCCTACAATGAGCAGTTCTTC
-	TRBV9	TRBJ2-6	15	-	CASTSSALGANVLTF	TGTGCCAGCACCTCGAGCGCTCTGGGGGCCAACGTCCTGACTTTC
-	TRBV10-2	TRBJ2-7	13	-	CASSGQILWEQYF	TGCGCCAGCAGCGGACAGATTTTGTGGGAGCAGTACTTC
-	TRBV19	TRBJ2-7	14	once	CASSPITASLEQYF	TGTGCCAGTAGCCCCATAACAGCAAGCCTGGAGCAGTACTTC
TRBD1	TRBV28	TRBJ1-1	16	-	CASSLSLGQGTAEAFF	TGTGCCAGCAGTTTATCCCTGGGACAGGGAACAGCTGAAGCTTTCTTT
TRBD2	TRBV5-6	TRBJ2-5	18	-	CASSLTSGKTSVDGTQYF	TGTGCCAGCAGCCTAACTAGCGGGAAAACCTCTGTCGATGGGACCCAGTACTTC
TRBD2	TRBV15	TRBJ2-1	16	-	CATSRDPLAGGSEQFF	TGTGCCACCAGCAGAGATCCGCTAGCGGGAGGCAGTGAGCAGTTCTTC
TRBD1	TRBV5-1	TRBJ2-3	16	-	CASSGRDSPSGDTQYF	TGCGCCAGCAGCGGAAGGGACAGCCCTAGTGGAGATACGCAGTATTTT
-	TRBV29-1	TRBJ2-7	14	-	CSVVDDTHSYEQYF	TGCAGCGTTGTTGACGACACTCACTCCTACGAGCAGTACTTC
TRBD1	TRBV9	TRBJ2-7	13	-	CASSTGTGYEQYF	TGTGCCAGCAGCACAGGGACAGGGTACGAGCAGTACTTC
TRBD2	TRBV5-1	TRBJ2-2	15	-	CASSVTSGPTGELFF	TGCGCCAGCAGCGTGACTAGCGGTCCCACCGGGGAGCTGTTTTTT
-	TRBV6-5	TRBJ2-7	15	-	CASSYGGAGTYEQYF	TGTGCCAGCAGTTACGGTGGGGCGGGGACCTACGAGCAGTACTTC
TRBD1	TRBV4-3	TRBJ2-7	16	-	CASSQHLGGQGYEQYF	TGCGCCAGCAGCCAACACCTTGGGGGACAGGGTTACGAGCAGTACTTC